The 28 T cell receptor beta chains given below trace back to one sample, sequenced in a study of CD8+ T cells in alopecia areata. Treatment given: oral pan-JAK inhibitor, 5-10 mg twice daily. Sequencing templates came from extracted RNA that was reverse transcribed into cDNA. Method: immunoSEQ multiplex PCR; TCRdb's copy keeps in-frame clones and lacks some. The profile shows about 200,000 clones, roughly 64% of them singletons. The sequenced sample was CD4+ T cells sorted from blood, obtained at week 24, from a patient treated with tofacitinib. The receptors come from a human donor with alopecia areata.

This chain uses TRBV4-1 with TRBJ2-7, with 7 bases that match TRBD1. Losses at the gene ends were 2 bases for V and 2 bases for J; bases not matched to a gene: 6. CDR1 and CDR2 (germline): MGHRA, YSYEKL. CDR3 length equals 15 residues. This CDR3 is CASSQLPGQPYEQYF. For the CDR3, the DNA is TGCGCCAGCAGCCAACTCCCGGGACAGCCCTACGAGCAGTACTTC.

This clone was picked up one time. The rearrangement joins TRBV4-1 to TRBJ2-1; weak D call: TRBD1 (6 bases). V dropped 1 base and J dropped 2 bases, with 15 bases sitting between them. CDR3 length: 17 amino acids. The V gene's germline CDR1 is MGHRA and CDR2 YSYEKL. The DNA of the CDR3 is TGCGCCAGCAGCCAAGCCTCGGACAGAAGTGCCTACAATGAGCAGTTCTTC. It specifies CASSQASDRSAYNEQFF.

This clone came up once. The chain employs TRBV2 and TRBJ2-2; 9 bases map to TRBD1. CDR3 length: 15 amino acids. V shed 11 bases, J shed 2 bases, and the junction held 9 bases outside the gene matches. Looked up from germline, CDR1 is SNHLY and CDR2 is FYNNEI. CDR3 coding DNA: TGTGCCGGGGGACAGGGTTTATCTAACACCGGGGAGCTGTTTTTT. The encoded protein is CAGGQGLSNTGELFF.

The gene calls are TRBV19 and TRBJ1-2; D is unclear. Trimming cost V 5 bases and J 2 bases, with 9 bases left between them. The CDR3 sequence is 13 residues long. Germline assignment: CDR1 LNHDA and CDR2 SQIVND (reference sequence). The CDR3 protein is CASSLAENYGYTF. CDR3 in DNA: TGTGCCAGTAGTCTCGCGGAAAACTATGGCTACACCTTC.

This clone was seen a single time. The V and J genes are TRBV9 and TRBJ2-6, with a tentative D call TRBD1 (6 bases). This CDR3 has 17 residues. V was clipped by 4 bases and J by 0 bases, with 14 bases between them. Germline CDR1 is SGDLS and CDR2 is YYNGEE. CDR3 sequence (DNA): TGTGCCAGCAGCACCCGAAGAGGGGGCTCTGGGGCCAACGTCCTGACTTTC. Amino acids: CASSTRRGGSGANVLTF.

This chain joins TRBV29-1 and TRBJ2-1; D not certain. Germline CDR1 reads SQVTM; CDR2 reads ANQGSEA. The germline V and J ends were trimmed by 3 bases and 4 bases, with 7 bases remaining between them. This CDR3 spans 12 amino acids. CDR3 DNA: TGCAGCGTTGAGGCCGGGTACAATGAGCAGTTCTTC. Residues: CSVEAGYNEQFF.

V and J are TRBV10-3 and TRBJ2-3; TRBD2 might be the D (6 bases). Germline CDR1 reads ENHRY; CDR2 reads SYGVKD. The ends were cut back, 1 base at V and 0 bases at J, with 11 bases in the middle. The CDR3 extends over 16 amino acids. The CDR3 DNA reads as TGTGCCATCAGTGAGTTTCTAGCGTCCAGCACAGATACGCAGTATTTT. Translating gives CAISEFLASSTDTQYF.

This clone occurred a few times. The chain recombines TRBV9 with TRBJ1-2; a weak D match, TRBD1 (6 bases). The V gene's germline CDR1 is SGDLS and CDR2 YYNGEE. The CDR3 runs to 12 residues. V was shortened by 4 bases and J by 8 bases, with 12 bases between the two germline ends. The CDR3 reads CASSTNRDGYTF. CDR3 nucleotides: TGTGCCAGCAGCACCAACAGGGACGGCTACACCTTC.

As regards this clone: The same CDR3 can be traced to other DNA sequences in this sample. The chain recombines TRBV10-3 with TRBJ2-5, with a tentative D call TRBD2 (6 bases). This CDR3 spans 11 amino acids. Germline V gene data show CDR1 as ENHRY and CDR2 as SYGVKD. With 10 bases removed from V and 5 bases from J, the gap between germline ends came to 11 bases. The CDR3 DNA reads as TGTGCCACCGGGGGTTCGGAGACCCAGTACTTC. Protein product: CATGGSETQYF.

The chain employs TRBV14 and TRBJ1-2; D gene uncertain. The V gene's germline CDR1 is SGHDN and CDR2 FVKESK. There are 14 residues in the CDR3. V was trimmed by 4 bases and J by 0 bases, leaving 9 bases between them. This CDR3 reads CASSRTKANYGYTF. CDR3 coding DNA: TGTGCCAGCAGCCGAACGAAAGCTAACTATGGCTACACCTTC.

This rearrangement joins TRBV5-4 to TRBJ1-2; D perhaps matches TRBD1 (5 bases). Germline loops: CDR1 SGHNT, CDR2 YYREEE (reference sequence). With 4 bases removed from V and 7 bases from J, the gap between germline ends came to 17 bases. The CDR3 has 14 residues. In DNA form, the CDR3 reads TGTGCCAGCAGCCGCGCACAGGAACTACTTGGCTACACCTTC. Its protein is CASSRAQELLGYTF.

CDR3 in amino acids: CAWSAVRGGQPQHF. CDR3 DNA sequence: TGTGCCTGGAGTGCCGTCAGGGGCGGGCAGCCCCAGCATTTT. The J gene is TRBJ1-5, the V gene TRBV30, with D possibly TRBD1 on 6 matching bases. Per germline, CDR1 GTSNPN and CDR2 SVGIG (reference sequence). Trimming took off 1 base at V and 7 bases at J, with 14 bases between the two ends. CDR3 length: 14 residues.

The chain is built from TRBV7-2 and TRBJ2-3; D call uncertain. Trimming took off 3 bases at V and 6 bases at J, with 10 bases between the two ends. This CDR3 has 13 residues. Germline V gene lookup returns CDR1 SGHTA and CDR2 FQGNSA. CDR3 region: CASSFIQGDTQYF. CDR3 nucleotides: TGTGCCAGCAGCTTCATTCAAGGGGATACGCAGTATTTT.

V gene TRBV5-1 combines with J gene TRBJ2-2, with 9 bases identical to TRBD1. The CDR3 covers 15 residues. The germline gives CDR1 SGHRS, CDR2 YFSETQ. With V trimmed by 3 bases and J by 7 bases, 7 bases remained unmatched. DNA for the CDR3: TGCGCCAGCAGCTACTCACAGGGGGCAGACGGGGAGCTGTTTTTT. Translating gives CASSYSQGADGELFF.

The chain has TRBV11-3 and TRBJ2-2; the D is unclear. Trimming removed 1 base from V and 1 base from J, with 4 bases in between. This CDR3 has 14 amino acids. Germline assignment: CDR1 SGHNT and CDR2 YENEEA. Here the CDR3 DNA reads TGTGCCAGCAGCTTAGGGGGGAACACCGGGGAGCTGTTTTTT. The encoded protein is CASSLGGNTGELFF.

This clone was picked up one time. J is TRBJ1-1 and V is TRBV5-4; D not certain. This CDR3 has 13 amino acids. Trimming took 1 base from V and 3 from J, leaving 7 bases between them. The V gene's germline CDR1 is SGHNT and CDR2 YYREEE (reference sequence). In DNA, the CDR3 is TGTGCCAGCAGCTTGACGGCGGACACTGAAGCTTTCTTT. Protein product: CASSLTADTEAFF.

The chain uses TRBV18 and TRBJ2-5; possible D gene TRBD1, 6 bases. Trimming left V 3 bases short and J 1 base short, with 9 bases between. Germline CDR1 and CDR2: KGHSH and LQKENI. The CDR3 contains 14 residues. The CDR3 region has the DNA TGTGCCAGCTCACCGGGGGCCTCCCAAGAGACCCAGTACTTC. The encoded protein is CASSPGASQETQYF.

The CDR3 sequence: CASSYSMNSNQPQHF. The CDR3 DNA sequence: TGTGCCAGCAGTTACTCGATGAACAGCAATCAGCCCCAGCATTTT. This chain links TRBV6-5 with TRBJ1-5; no clear D. The CDR3 runs to 15 residues. The germline V gene has CDR1 MNHEY and CDR2 SVGAGI. V was clipped by 0 bases and J by 1 base, with 7 bases between them.

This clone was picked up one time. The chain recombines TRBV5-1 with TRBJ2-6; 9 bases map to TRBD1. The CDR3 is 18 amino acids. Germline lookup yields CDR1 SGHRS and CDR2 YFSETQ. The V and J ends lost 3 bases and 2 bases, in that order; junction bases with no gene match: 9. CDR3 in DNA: TGCGCCAGCAGCTCGCCGACAGGGGGACCCCCTGGGGCCAACGTCCTGACTTTC. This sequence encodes CASSSPTGGPPGANVLTF.

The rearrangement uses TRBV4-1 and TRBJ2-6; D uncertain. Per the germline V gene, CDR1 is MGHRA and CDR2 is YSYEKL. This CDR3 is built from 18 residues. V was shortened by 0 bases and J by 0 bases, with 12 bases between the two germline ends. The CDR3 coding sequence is TGCGCCAGCAGCCAAGATATGGTGCAGTCCTCTGGGGCCAACGTCCTGACTTTC. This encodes CASSQDMVQSSGANVLTF.

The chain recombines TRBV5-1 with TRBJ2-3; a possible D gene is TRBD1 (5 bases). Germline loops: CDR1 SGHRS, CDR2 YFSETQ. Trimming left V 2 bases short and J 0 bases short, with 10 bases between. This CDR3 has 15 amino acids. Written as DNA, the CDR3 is TGCGCCAGCAGCTTCCTGACAGTTAGCACAGATACGCAGTATTTT. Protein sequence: CASSFLTVSTDTQYF.

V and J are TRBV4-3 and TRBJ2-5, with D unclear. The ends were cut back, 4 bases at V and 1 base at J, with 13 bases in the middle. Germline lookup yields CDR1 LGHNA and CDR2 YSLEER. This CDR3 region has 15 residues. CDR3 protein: CASSRQQDTQETQYF. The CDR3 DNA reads TGCGCCAGCAGCCGGCAACAAGATACCCAAGAGACCCAGTACTTC.

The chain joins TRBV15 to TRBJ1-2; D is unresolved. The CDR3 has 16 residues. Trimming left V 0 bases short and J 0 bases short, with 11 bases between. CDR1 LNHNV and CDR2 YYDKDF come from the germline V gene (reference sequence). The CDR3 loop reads CATSRDPNPTNYGYTF. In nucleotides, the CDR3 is TGTGCCACCAGCAGAGATCCTAACCCAACTAACTATGGCTACACCTTC.

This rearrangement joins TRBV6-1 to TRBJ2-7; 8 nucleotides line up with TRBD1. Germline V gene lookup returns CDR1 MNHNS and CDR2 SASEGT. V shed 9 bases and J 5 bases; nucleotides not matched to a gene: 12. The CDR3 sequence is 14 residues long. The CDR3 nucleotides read TGTGCCAGTCCTTCCGACAGGGGCCTGGACGAGCAGTACTTC. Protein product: CASPSDRGLDEQYF.

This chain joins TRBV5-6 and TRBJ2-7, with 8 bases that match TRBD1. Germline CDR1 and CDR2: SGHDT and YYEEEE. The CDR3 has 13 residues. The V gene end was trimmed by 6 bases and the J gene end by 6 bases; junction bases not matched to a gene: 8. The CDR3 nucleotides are TGTGCCAGCACGGACAGGGACGGACGCGAGCAGTACTTC. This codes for CASTDRDGREQYF. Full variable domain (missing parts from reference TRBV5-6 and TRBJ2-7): DAGVTQSPTHLIKTRGQQVTLRCSPKSGHDTVSWYQQALGQGPQFIFQYYEEEERQRGNFPDRFSGHQFPNYSSELNVNALLLGDSALYLCASTDRDGREQYFGPGTRLTVT.

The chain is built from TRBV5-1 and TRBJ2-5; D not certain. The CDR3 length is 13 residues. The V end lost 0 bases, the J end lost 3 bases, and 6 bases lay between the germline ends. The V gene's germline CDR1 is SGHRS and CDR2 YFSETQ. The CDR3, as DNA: TGCGCCAGCAGCTTGGAGGTGAAAGAGACCCAGTACTTC. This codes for CASSLEVKETQYF.

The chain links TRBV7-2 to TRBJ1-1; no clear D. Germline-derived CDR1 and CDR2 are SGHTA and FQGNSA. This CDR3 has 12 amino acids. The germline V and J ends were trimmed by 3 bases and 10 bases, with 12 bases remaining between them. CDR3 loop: CASSFRAASAFF. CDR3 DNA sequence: TGTGCCAGCAGCTTCCGGGCCGCATCAGCTTTCTTT.

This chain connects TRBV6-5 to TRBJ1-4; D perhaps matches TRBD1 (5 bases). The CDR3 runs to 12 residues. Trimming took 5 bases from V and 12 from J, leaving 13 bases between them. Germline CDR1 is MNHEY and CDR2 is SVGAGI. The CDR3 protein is CASSHQGGELFF. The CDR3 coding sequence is TGTGCCAGCAGTCATCAGGGTGGCGAACTGTTTTTT.